These T cell receptor beta chains were read from a single sample in a study of CD8 T cells in ankylosing spondylitis. TCRdb reprocessed the 5' RACE reads via MiXCR and lists one record per CDR3 protein. The sample lists around 100,000 distinct CDR3 sequences; roughly 9% were seen once. The sequenced sample was blood, either unsorted or a sorted T cell fraction (not recorded which). Receptors originate from a male donor with ankylosing spondylitis. Each CDR3 is given with its conserved first and last residue. Fields, in order: D gene, J gene, clone size, V gene, CDR3 DNA, CDR3 protein. The D gene is left open where the match is weak. Not every row has a clone size; where given, it reads once, few, many or a size class.

d_gene: TRBD2
j_gene: TRBJ2-7
abundance: .
v_gene: TRBV12-3/TRBV12-4
CDR3nt: TGTGCCAGCAGCGGGACTAGCTCCCACGAGCAGTACTTC
CDR3aa: CASSGTSSHEQYF

d_gene: TRBD2
j_gene: TRBJ2-2
abundance: many
v_gene: TRBV11-2
CDR3nt: TGTGCCAGCAGCCAGGGTGGGGGAGGGAAGCTGTTTTTT
CDR3aa: CASSQGGGGKLFF

d_gene: TRBD2
j_gene: TRBJ2-1
abundance: few
v_gene: TRBV6-4
CDR3nt: TGTGCCAGCAGTGTTGGTATTCGGGAGACTAGCGGATACAATGAGCAGTTCTTC
CDR3aa: CASSVGIRETSGYNEQFF

d_gene: .
j_gene: TRBJ2-1
abundance: many
v_gene: TRBV24-1
CDR3nt: TGTGCCACCAGTGTGGGTGGAGAGCAGTTCTTC
CDR3aa: CATSVGGEQFF

d_gene: TRBD1
j_gene: TRBJ2-3
abundance: many
v_gene: TRBV3-1
CDR3nt: TGTGCCAGCAGCGGGACAGGGACTTTCACAGATACGCAGTATTTT
CDR3aa: CASSGTGTFTDTQYF

d_gene: TRBD2
j_gene: TRBJ2-3
abundance: .
v_gene: TRBV3-1
CDR3nt: TGTGCCAGCAGTCCTTTGCGGGAGGGCCCCGATACGCAGTATTTT
CDR3aa: CASSPLREGPDTQYF

d_gene: .
j_gene: TRBJ2-1
abundance: few
v_gene: TRBV27
CDR3nt: TGTGCCAGCAGTTTTGGGGGGGCGGACTACTACAATGAGCAGTTCTTC
CDR3aa: CASSFGGADYYNEQFF

d_gene: .
j_gene: TRBJ2-7
abundance: .
v_gene: TRBV7-6
CDR3nt: TGTGCCAGCAGCCCGTACCAGGGATGGGACGAGCAGTACTTC
CDR3aa: CASSPYQGWDEQYF

d_gene: .
j_gene: TRBJ2-7
abundance: many
v_gene: TRBV14
CDR3nt: TGTGCCAGCAGCCAAGTAGCGACAGCTACTTTCGGCTACGAGCAGTACTTC
CDR3aa: CASSQVATATFGYEQYF

d_gene: TRBD1
j_gene: TRBJ2-1
abundance: few
v_gene: TRBV6-1
CDR3nt: TGTGCCAGCAGTCTTGGACAGGAGATTGATGAGCAGTTCTTC
CDR3aa: CASSLGQEIDEQFF

d_gene: .
j_gene: TRBJ2-3
abundance: .
v_gene: TRBV12-3/TRBV12-4
CDR3nt: TGTGCCAGCAGGAGGGATGATACGCAGTATTTT
CDR3aa: CASRRDDTQYF

d_gene: .
j_gene: TRBJ2-1
abundance: few
v_gene: TRBV30
CDR3nt: TGTGCCTGGCAAAAGAGCTCCTACAATGAGCAGTTCTTC
CDR3aa: CAWQKSSYNEQFF

d_gene: .
j_gene: TRBJ2-3
abundance: .
v_gene: TRBV20-1
CDR3nt: TGCAGTGCTAGAGGGTTTCGTGCGGGACGAGTCGGGAGCACAGATACGCAGTATTTT
CDR3aa: CSARGFRAGRVGSTDTQYF

d_gene: .
j_gene: TRBJ2-2
abundance: .
v_gene: TRBV7-2
CDR3nt: TGTGCCAGCAGCTTTACAGGGCCGGCCGGGGAGCTGTTTTTT
CDR3aa: CASSFTGPAGELFF

d_gene: .
j_gene: TRBJ1-5
abundance: few
v_gene: TRBV12-3/TRBV12-4
CDR3nt: TGTGCCAGCAGGGAGGGAACGGGACAGCCCCAGCATTTT
CDR3aa: CASREGTGQPQHF

d_gene: .
j_gene: TRBJ2-5
abundance: many
v_gene: TRBV12-3/TRBV12-4
CDR3nt: TGTGCCAGCAGCCCCCCACGCGCCCAAGAGACCCAGTACTTC
CDR3aa: CASSPPRAQETQYF

d_gene: .
j_gene: TRBJ2-2
abundance: many
v_gene: TRBV9
CDR3nt: TGTGCCAGCAATGGTAACACCGGGGAGCTGTTTTTT
CDR3aa: CASNGNTGELFF

d_gene: TRBD2
j_gene: TRBJ2-7
abundance: medium-sized
v_gene: TRBV13
CDR3nt: TGTGCCAGCAGCTTAGAGGGACTAGGCCCCGAGCAGTACTTC
CDR3aa: CASSLEGLGPEQYF

d_gene: TRBD1
j_gene: TRBJ2-5
abundance: few
v_gene: TRBV5-6
CDR3nt: TGTGCCAGCAGCTCCGGGACAGAAGAGACCCAGTACTTC
CDR3aa: CASSSGTEETQYF

d_gene: TRBD1
j_gene: TRBJ2-1
abundance: .
v_gene: TRBV20-1
CDR3nt: TGCAGTGCTAGAGATGGGACAGGGCCAAGCTCCTACAATGAGCAGTTCTTC
CDR3aa: CSARDGTGPSSYNEQFF

d_gene: TRBD1
j_gene: TRBJ1-3
abundance: .
v_gene: TRBV7-2
CDR3nt: TGTGCCAGCAGCTTAGCGAGGTTGCCAGGGGGGTATAGTGGAAACACCATATATTTT
CDR3aa: CASSLARLPGGYSGNTIYF

d_gene: .
j_gene: TRBJ2-3
abundance: .
v_gene: TRBV7-9
CDR3nt: TGTGCCAGCAGCTGGAACGATCTCACAGATACGCAGTATTTT
CDR3aa: CASSWNDLTDTQYF

d_gene: .
j_gene: TRBJ2-1
abundance: .
v_gene: TRBV6-5
CDR3nt: TGTGCCAGCAGTCACTCCAGCGGCTTCTCCTACAATGAGCAGTTCTTC
CDR3aa: CASSHSSGFSYNEQFF

d_gene: .
j_gene: TRBJ2-1
abundance: few
v_gene: TRBV15
CDR3nt: TGTGCCACCAGCCCGGAGAGGGGGGGCTACAATGAGCAGTTCTTC
CDR3aa: CATSPERGGYNEQFF

d_gene: TRBD1
j_gene: TRBJ2-3
abundance: many
v_gene: TRBV6-1
CDR3nt: TGTGCCAGCAGTGATAACAGGGGGCAGGATACGCAGTATTTT
CDR3aa: CASSDNRGQDTQYF

d_gene: TRBD2
j_gene: TRBJ2-7
abundance: few
v_gene: TRBV6-1
CDR3nt: TGTGCCAGCAGTGAAAGGACTAGCGGGATAAACGAGCAGTACTTC
CDR3aa: CASSERTSGINEQYF

d_gene: TRBD2
j_gene: TRBJ2-3
abundance: many
v_gene: TRBV5-1
CDR3nt: TGCGCCAGCAGCGAAGGGACTAGCGGGAGTGAGGGAGATACGCAGTATTTT
CDR3aa: CASSEGTSGSEGDTQYF

d_gene: .
j_gene: TRBJ1-2
abundance: .
v_gene: TRBV12-3/TRBV12-4
CDR3nt: TGTGCCAGCAGTTACAGGGATGGCTACACCTTC
CDR3aa: CASSYRDGYTF

d_gene: .
j_gene: TRBJ2-3
abundance: .
v_gene: TRBV5-1
CDR3nt: TGCGCCAGCAGCTTGAGGGGGGGAGTGAGAGATACGCAGTATTTT
CDR3aa: CASSLRGGVRDTQYF

d_gene: .
j_gene: TRBJ1-4
abundance: .
v_gene: TRBV7-9
CDR3nt: TGTGCCAGCAGCCCCCCCGGTGAGGGTAATGAAAAACTGTTTTTT
CDR3aa: CASSPPGEGNEKLFF

d_gene: TRBD2
j_gene: TRBJ2-1
abundance: .
v_gene: TRBV4-1
CDR3nt: TGCGCCAGCAGCCCGTCTGTGACTAGCGGGAGACATGAGCAGTTCTTC
CDR3aa: CASSPSVTSGRHEQFF

d_gene: .
j_gene: TRBJ2-5
abundance: few
v_gene: TRBV6-6
CDR3nt: TGTGCCAGCAAGGGGTCAGAGACCCAGTACTTC
CDR3aa: CASKGSETQYF

d_gene: TRBD2
j_gene: TRBJ2-7
abundance: .
v_gene: TRBV27
CDR3nt: TGTGCCAGCACCGCAACCGCGGGGGGAGCCTACGAGCAGTACTTC
CDR3aa: CASTATAGGAYEQYF

d_gene: .
j_gene: TRBJ1-2
abundance: .
v_gene: TRBV7-9
CDR3nt: TGTGCCAGCAGCTTAGCCGTTAGGTCCTATGGCTACACCTTC
CDR3aa: CASSLAVRSYGYTF

d_gene: TRBD1
j_gene: TRBJ2-2
abundance: .
v_gene: TRBV24-1
CDR3nt: TGTGCCACCAGTTCATCGACAGGGCCAAACGGCGGGGAGCTGTTTTTT
CDR3aa: CATSSSTGPNGGELFF

d_gene: TRBD1
j_gene: TRBJ1-2
abundance: .
v_gene: TRBV20-1
CDR3nt: TGCAGTGCTAGAGATCCTCCCAGGACAGGCCGGGGGGATAACTATGGCTACACCTTC
CDR3aa: CSARDPPRTGRGDNYGYTF

d_gene: TRBD2
j_gene: TRBJ2-1
abundance: .
v_gene: TRBV15
CDR3nt: TGTGCCACCAGCAGAGATTATAGGGTGACTAGCGGGAGAACGAATGAGCAGTTCTTC
CDR3aa: CATSRDYRVTSGRTNEQFF

d_gene: .
j_gene: TRBJ2-2
abundance: many
v_gene: TRBV7-6
CDR3nt: TGTGCCAGCAGCTCGGTGGAGCATCGGGAGCTGTTTTTT
CDR3aa: CASSSVEHRELFF

d_gene: TRBD1
j_gene: TRBJ2-7
abundance: many
v_gene: TRBV7-9
CDR3nt: TGTGCCAGCAGCCGTACCATGGGACAGACCCCCTACGAGCAGTACTTC
CDR3aa: CASSRTMGQTPYEQYF

d_gene: .
j_gene: TRBJ1-2
abundance: few
v_gene: TRBV12-3/TRBV12-4
CDR3nt: TGTGCCAGCAGTCTGGACACGAAAATCTATGGCTACACCTTC
CDR3aa: CASSLDTKIYGYTF

d_gene: .
j_gene: TRBJ1-1
abundance: many
v_gene: TRBV11-2
CDR3nt: TGTGCCAGCAGCTTAGATATCCCCTTGAACACTGAAGCTTTCTTT
CDR3aa: CASSLDIPLNTEAFF

d_gene: .
j_gene: TRBJ2-5
abundance: many
v_gene: TRBV13
CDR3nt: TGTGCCAGCAGCTTAGGAGCGCCAGAGACCCAGTACTTC
CDR3aa: CASSLGAPETQYF

d_gene: .
j_gene: TRBJ2-7
abundance: few
v_gene: TRBV19
CDR3nt: TGTGCCACCTCTGAAGGAGGGGGTTCCTACGAGCAGTACTTC
CDR3aa: CATSEGGGSYEQYF

d_gene: .
j_gene: TRBJ2-2
abundance: .
v_gene: TRBV5-6
CDR3nt: TGTGCCAGCAGCTCCCCTGTTAAGGGGCCCGAGCTGTTTTTT
CDR3aa: CASSSPVKGPELFF

d_gene: .
j_gene: TRBJ1-5
abundance: few
v_gene: TRBV23-1
CDR3nt: TGCGCCAGCAGTCCCCAACCCCCCGGCAGGGGCAATCAGCCCCAGCATTTT
CDR3aa: CASSPQPPGRGNQPQHF

d_gene: .
j_gene: TRBJ2-1
abundance: many
v_gene: TRBV24-1
CDR3nt: TGTGCCACCAGTGATCGTTTTACGAGCTCCAATGAGCAGTTCTTC
CDR3aa: CATSDRFTSSNEQFF

d_gene: TRBD2
j_gene: TRBJ2-7
abundance: .
v_gene: TRBV6-1
CDR3nt: TGTGCCGGACGTCGGACTAGCGGGAGAGTCTACGAGCAGTACTTC
CDR3aa: CAGRRTSGRVYEQYF

d_gene: TRBD1
j_gene: TRBJ2-1
abundance: many
v_gene: TRBV27
CDR3nt: TGTGCCAGCAGTTTATGGGCCATGAAGGGGGCGGTCGATGAGCAGTTCTTC
CDR3aa: CASSLWAMKGAVDEQFF